This T cell receptor (beta chain) was documented in a study of identical twins (dated by TCRdb to the mid-2010s). As for the study more broadly: The study deep-sequenced TCR alpha and beta repertoires from monozygotic twins, unrelated adults of various ages and cord blood to test whether fetal clonotypes persist. To rule out contamination, replicate twin experiments were performed at different times with different library preparation protocols. What the authors observed across the whole study: Zero-insertion analyses could be partly confounded by invariant T cells such as MAIT and iNKT, although diverse VJ usage argued against such confounding for most clonotypes. Compared with coincidental sharing between unrelated individuals, out-of-frame TCR alpha sequences shared between twins showed an excess of sequences with low generation probability. Recombination models systematically underestimated out-of-frame TCR alpha sharing in monozygotic twins but agreed with sharing between unrelated individuals. A weaker excess of twin sharing was found in beta out-of-frame sequences because the signal-to-noise ratio was lowered by fewer shared sequences. Fewer insertions were carried by abundant cord blood beta clonotypes, a similar but weaker trend appeared in young adult naive repertoires, and no such trend appeared in memory repertoires. Conclusions relied on cross-sectional statistical analysis, since the same donors could not be followed over many years.

The table lists this clonotype with a few counts. Its antigen remains undetermined. No quality values exist for individual bases; no much larger clone is one base distant. CDR1 and CDR2 are drawn from the germline V gene (reference sequence): MNHNY, SVGAGI. V was cut back by 8 bases and J by 7 bases, leaving a gap of 15 bases between them. Including the terminal cysteine and phenylalanine, the CDR3 comprises 12 residues. Only the CDR3 DNA is retained, 36 bases long and in frame from the first base. Every donor in the study was a healthy Caucasian. The twin cohort consisted of three pairs of female monozygotic twins, all aged roughly 18 to 30 years. Peripheral blood mononuclear cells were the source from which RNA for the TCR libraries was isolated. Library preparation employed 5' RACE. The sequencing machine was an Illumina HiSeq 2000. A universal primer binding site was introduced by template switching, and a unique molecular identifier was present in the final cDNA, enabling accurate counting of TCR cDNA molecules. Specific primers in the conserved constant-segment region were used to synthesize first-strand cDNA for the TCR alpha and beta chains. To control for contamination, every cDNA library carried two barcodes: a SMART-Mk sample barcode plus Illumina barcodes. TruSeq adapter sequences along with Illumina sample barcodes were introduced in two successive PCR steps. The Illumina HiSeq platform was used with custom primers to sequence TCR alpha and beta cDNA libraries. In the original analysis: MiGEC processed the raw reads to extract unique molecular identifiers, while MiXCR was used to determine the CDR3 positions. For each individual, recombination models were inferred using an EM algorithm with the repgenHMM and IGoR tools. The analysis of shared clonotypes was done with the tcR package in R, with sharing normalized by the product of cloneset sizes. Out-of-frame nonproductive sequences were analyzed to study raw recombination free of thymic and clonal selection effects. TCRdb passed the public sequencing reads through fastp at Q25 and MiXCR, retaining productive beta sequences. When rows share a CDR3 protein, they turn into one entry using the most common DNA and genes. The V and J calls shown here were made by TCRdb, not taken from the authors' results. A total of hundreds of thousands of distinct CDR3 sequences appear in this sample, approximately 22% of them only once. The ten biggest clones cover around 4.5% of the sample.

This sample was shared with a second study, whose subject was T cells expressing NK-cell markers. The second publication reports: TCR beta-chain repertoires were profiled in sorted CD3+CD56+NKG2C+, CD3+CD56+NKG2C- and CD3+CD56-NKG2C+ T-cell subsets from fewer than 10 donors. Among the eight sequenced donors, seven were HCMV-seropositive and one was HCMV-seronegative. To restrict sorting to alphabetaTCR-expressing T cells, an anti-gammadeltaTCR antibody was added in several experiments. In more than 5 donors, the dominant CD3+CD56+NKG2C+ clonotypes ranked among the top 10 CD8+ clonotypes, making up about 1.0-7.5% of CD8+ T cells. Those dominant clonotypes were again the most abundant among CD3+CD56-NKG2C+ cells in a few donors, at about 28.3-65%. It remained unclear whether the expanded NKG2C-expressing T cell clones were specific for HCMV antigens. The eight sequenced donors were randomly selected healthy volunteers, three men and five women. A commercial ELISA kit detecting HCMV-specific IgG in serum was used to determine HCMV serostatus. Bulk peripheral blood T-cell repertoires were additionally sequenced from unsorted PBMC for 5 or 6 donors. Reads were demultiplexed and grouped by UMI with MIGEC, and clonotypes were assembled and quantified with MiTCR. To exclude erroneous sequences, only TCR cDNA sequences supported by at least two reads were retained. The tcR package was used for downstream repertoire analysis, with clonotypes matched between fractions based on CDR3 nucleotide sequence plus V segment. VDJmatch was used to annotate antigen specificity against VDJdb, with one amino acid substitution allowed in CDR3.

The TCR comes from a woman aged 18-35 years in good health. Here the chain combines TRBV6-6 and TRBJ2-7; the D gene is possibly TRBD2, with 5 bases matching. Sequences were obtained from PBMCs. The DNA reads TGTGCCAGCCGAGGGTCCACTGGGGAGCAGTACTTC. Translation gives CASRGSTGEQYF.